One and the same sample provided the 5 T cell receptor beta chains below, sequenced in a study of PD-1 blockade in classical Hodgkin lymphoma. Measured with immunoSEQ multiplex PCR; TCRdb has only the in-frame clones, and not every one. Here the sample spans just over 35,000 clones, 69% being singletons. Each patient experienced a relapse that followed autologous stem cell transplantation, and brentuximab vedotin exposure varied. Specimen: peripheral blood mononuclear cells (PBMCs), collected before the second cycle of nivolumab. These receptors originate from a human donor with classical Hodgkin lymphoma.

This chain's CDR3 is CSVVASTDTQYF. DNA for the CDR3: TGCAGCGTTGTGGCAAGCACAGATACGCAGTATTTT. The V gene is TRBV29-1, the J gene TRBJ2-3; D remains unclear. The V end was cut by 4 bases, the J end by 0 bases, with 5 bases between. This CDR3 is built from 12 residues. Germline V lookup: CDR1 SQVTM, CDR2 ANQGSEA.

V is TRBV18 and J is TRBJ1-1, with D perhaps matching TRBD1 (6 bases). Trimming took 5 bases from V and 5 from J, leaving 9 bases between them. CDR3 size: 12 residues. Germline loops: CDR1 KGHSH, CDR2 LQKENI. In nucleotides, the CDR3 is TGTGCCAGCTCATCCAGGGGTACTGAAGCTTTCTTT. It yields the protein CASSSRGTEAFF.

This clone has only one observation. The chain joins TRBV6-1 to TRBJ1-2; possibly TRBD1 for D (5 bases). V lost 0 bases, J lost 5 bases, and 13 bases lay in between. There are 15 residues in the CDR3. Germline lookup yields CDR1 MNHNS and CDR2 SASEGT. Here the CDR3 reads CASSEAKGLGYGYTF. DNA of the CDR3: TGTGCCAGCAGTGAAGCGAAGGGACTCGGGTATGGCTACACCTTC.

The chain links TRBV7-2 to TRBJ1-2; D gene ambiguous. Between the trimmed V and J ends, which lost 2 bases and 4 bases, there was a span of 8 bases. This CDR3 comprises 13 residues. Germline V lookup: CDR1 SGHTA, CDR2 FQGNSA. The CDR3 DNA is TGTGCCAGCAGCTTATACACGGGCTATGGCTACACCTTC. This codes for CASSLYTGYGYTF.

This CDR3 reads CASSYQSHEQFF. Here the CDR3 DNA reads TGTGCCAGCAGTTATCAGTCCCATGAGCAGTTCTTC. V is TRBV11-2 and J is TRBJ2-1; D call uncertain. V lost 6 bases to trimming and J lost 8 bases, with 11 bases between them. The germline V gene has CDR1 SGHAT and CDR2 FQNNGV. The CDR3 is 12 amino acids.